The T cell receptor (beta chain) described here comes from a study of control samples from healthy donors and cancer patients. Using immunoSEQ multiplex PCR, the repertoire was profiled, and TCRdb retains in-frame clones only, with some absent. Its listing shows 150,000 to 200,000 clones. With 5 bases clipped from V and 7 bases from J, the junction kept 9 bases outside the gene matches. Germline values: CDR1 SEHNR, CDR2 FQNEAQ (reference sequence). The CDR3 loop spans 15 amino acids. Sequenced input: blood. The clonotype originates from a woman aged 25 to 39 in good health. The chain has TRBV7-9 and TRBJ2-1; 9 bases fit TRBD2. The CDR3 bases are TGTGCCAGCAGCCCCGGTGCGGGGGGGGCGAATGAGCAGTTCTTC. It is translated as CASSPGAGGANEQFF.